This TCR beta chain was retrieved from a study of T cells in tumors after PD-1 blockade. As for the study in general: Excluded were patients with checkpoint blockade, immunosuppressants, or radiotherapy or other anti-cancer therapy within 4 weeks. Each patient got pembrolizumab 200 mg every 3 weeks or cemiplimab 350 mg every 2 weeks. Mean per blood sample: some 100,000 templates (roughly 22,000-270,000), some 40,000 unique clonotypes.

Overall study results and limits: Some novel exhausted tumor clones appeared in pre-treatment blood, suggesting peripheral recruitment.

Deletions cut 1 base from V and 4 bases from J, with 8 bases between. CDR1 and CDR2 (germline): SGHTA, FQGTGA. The CDR3 totals 14 residues. Concerning this clone: Its antigen is as yet unknown.

This table comes from immunoSEQ multiplex PCR, and its TCRdb copy is limited to in-frame clones, with some not included. The sample lists about 14,000 clones, about 82% occurring once. This clonotype originated in a human donor with basal cell carcinoma. The sequencing here drew on PBMCs, taken after anti-PD-1 treatment. This chain uses TRBV7-3 with TRBJ2-1; D possibly corresponds to TRBD1 (6 bases). CDR3 bases: TGTGCCAGCAGCTTAAACAGGGCGTACAATGAGCAGTTCTTC. Its translation is CASSLNRAYNEQFF.